This T cell receptor (beta chain) was observed in a study of blood T cell repertoires in COVID-19. This CDR3 has 17 residues. CDR1 and CDR2 from the germline V gene are SGHTA and FQGNSA. Unmatched junction bases numbered 10, after V lost 4 bases and J lost 1 base. Libraries were prepared by immunoSEQ multiplex PCR; TCRdb keeps only in-frame clonotypes and omits some of them. The sample shows 95,000 or so clones, about 89% of them seen only once. This sequence was found in a human donor in a cohort sampled during active COVID-19. The sequenced material came from peripheral blood. The V gene is TRBV7-2, the J gene TRBJ1-3; TRBD1 aligns across 7 bases. The CDR3 sequence is CASSSDAGTASGNTIYF. DNA of the CDR3: TGTGCCAGCAGCTCCGACGCCGGGACAGCGTCTGGAAACACCATATATTTT.